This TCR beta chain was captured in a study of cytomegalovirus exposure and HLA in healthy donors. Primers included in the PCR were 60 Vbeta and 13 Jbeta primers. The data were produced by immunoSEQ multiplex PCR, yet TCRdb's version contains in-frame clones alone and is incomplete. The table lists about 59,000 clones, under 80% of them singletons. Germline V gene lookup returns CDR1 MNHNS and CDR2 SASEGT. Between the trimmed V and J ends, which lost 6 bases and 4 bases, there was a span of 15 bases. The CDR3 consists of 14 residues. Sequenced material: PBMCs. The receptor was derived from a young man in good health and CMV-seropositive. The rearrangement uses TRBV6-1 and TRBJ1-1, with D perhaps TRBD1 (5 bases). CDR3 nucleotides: TGTGCCAGCAGGTGGGGGGAGTTGAGCACTGAAGCTTTCTTT. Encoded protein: CASRWGELSTEAFF.